Listed below are T cell receptor beta chains from one sample, sequenced in a study of blood T cell repertoires in COVID-19. Sequencing was performed with immunoSEQ multiplex PCR; in TCRdb, only in-frame clones are kept and a portion is missing. The sample lists about 320,000 clones; more than 85% were seen once. Material: PBMCs or T cells enriched from blood (not recorded which). The source is a woman in her twenties or thirties who had been exposed to COVID-19. CDR3s include the opening cysteine and the closing phenylalanine or tryptophan. D genes are given only for firm matches. The size entry is marked missing in some rows and otherwise reads once, few, many or a size class.

J,D,length,size,V,CDR3,DNA
TRBJ2-6,-,14,few,TRBV9,CASSTYSGANVLTF,TGTGCCAGCAGTACCTACTCTGGGGCCAACGTCCTGACTTTC
TRBJ1-2,TRBD1,13,-,TRBV2,CASSGNRGSGYTF,TGTGCCAGCAGTGGTAACAGGGGGAGCGGCTACACCTTC
TRBJ2-5,-,15,-,TRBV12-5,CASGLVLRGRGTQYF,TGTGCTAGTGGTTTGGTACTCAGGGGTCGGGGGACCCAGTACTTC
TRBJ2-3,TRBD2,15,-,TRBV27,CASRFSGGPGDTQYF,TGTGCCAGCAGATTTAGCGGGGGACCGGGAGATACGCAGTATTTT
TRBJ1-2,-,15,few,TRBV7-2,CASSATSGTSYGYTF,TGTGCCAGCAGCGCGACTTCCGGGACATCCTATGGCTACACCTTC
TRBJ2-7,TRBD2,15,-,TRBV5-4,CASSPLAGGAYEQYF,TGTGCCAGCAGCCCCCTAGCGGGGGGGGCCTACGAGCAGTACTTC
TRBJ2-5,-,14,-,TRBV14,CASSQLAVGETQYF,TGTGCCAGCAGCCAATTGGCGGTTGGGGAGACCCAGTACTTC
TRBJ1-6,-,15,-,TRBV5-1,CASSLGGANNSPLHF,TGCGCCAGCAGCTTGGGCGGGGCGAATAATTCACCCCTCCACTTT
TRBJ2-7,-,13,-,TRBV4-1,CASSRGLSYEQYF,TGCGCCAGCAGCCGAGGGCTATCCTACGAGCAGTACTTC
TRBJ1-2,TRBD1,15,-,TRBV6-5,CASTPGQGRSYGYTF,TGTGCCAGCACCCCGGGACAGGGTCGGAGCTATGGCTACACCTTC
TRBJ2-6,-,16,once,TRBV3-1/TRBV3-2,CATSGHLDSGANVLTF,TGTGCCACCTCGGGACATCTAGACTCTGGGGCCAACGTCCTGACTTTC
TRBJ1-4,-,14,-,TRBV2,CASRVQGGGEKLFF,TGTGCCAGCAGGGTACAGGGAGGGGGTGAAAAACTGTTTTTT
TRBJ1-2,TRBD1,15,-,TRBV5-1,CASSSRDRGGYGYTF,TGCGCCAGCAGCTCCCGGGACAGGGGTGGCTATGGCTACACCTTC
TRBJ1-1,-,16,-,TRBV27,CASSPYRVGANTEAFF,TGTGCCAGTTCCCCTTACAGGGTCGGGGCGAACACTGAAGCTTTCTTT
TRBJ1-6,TRBD1,15,once,TRBV7-9,CASSPDRTRNSPLHF,TGTGCCAGCAGCCCGGACAGGACGCGGAATTCACCCCTCCACTTT
TRBJ2-3,TRBD2,16,-,TRBV5-1,CASSWLAGGPADTQYF,TGCGCCAGCAGCTGGCTAGCGGGGGGGCCCGCAGATACGCAGTATTTT
TRBJ1-1,-,16,few,TRBV29-1,CSVPGEGAEVNTEAFF,TGCAGCGTTCCGGGGGAGGGCGCCGAGGTTAACACTGAAGCTTTCTTT
TRBJ2-5,TRBD2,13,-,TRBV6-5,CASRAGGRETQYF,TGTGCCAGCAGAGCGGGGGGGCGGGAGACCCAGTACTTC
TRBJ2-3,-,14,-,TRBV7-2,CASSPRRFTDTQYF,TGTGCCAGCAGCCCCCGGCGGTTCACAGATACGCAGTATTTT
TRBJ1-1,-,18,-,TRBV7-6,CASSLVAQVGNSGTEAFF,TGTGCCAGCAGCTTAGTCGCACAGGTGGGGAATTCGGGCACTGAAGCTTTCTTT
TRBJ1-1,TRBD1,16,-,TRBV2,CASSTTGIGMNTEAFF,TGTGCCAGCAGTACGACAGGGATTGGGATGAACACTGAAGCTTTCTTT
TRBJ1-1,TRBD1,13,once,TRBV2,CASRDRGLTEAFF,TGTGCCAGCCGGGACAGGGGGCTTACTGAAGCTTTCTTT
TRBJ1-2,-,12,-,TRBV12-3/TRBV12-4,CASSHEPYGYTF,TGTGCCAGCAGTCACGAGCCCTATGGCTACACCTTC
TRBJ2-7,-,12,few,TRBV5-1,CASSLVANEQYF,TGCGCCAGCAGCTTGGTAGCAAACGAGCAGTACTTC
TRBJ1-2,-,15,-,TRBV5-5,CASRGRESSNYGYTF,TGTGCCAGCAGAGGGAGGGAAAGTTCTAACTATGGCTACACCTTC
TRBJ1-6,-,14,-,TRBV5-6,CATRKTGFNSPLHF,TGTGCCACCAGAAAAACAGGGTTTAATTCACCCCTCCACTTT
TRBJ2-5,-,15,once,TRBV5-1,CASSLAGPSRETQYF,TGCGCCAGCAGCTTGGCTGGGCCATCACGAGAGACCCAGTACTTC
TRBJ1-2,-,18,-,TRBV6-1,CASSERIGQYSTNYGYTF,TGTGCCAGCAGTGAAAGGATAGGACAGTACTCTACTAACTATGGCTACACCTTC
TRBJ2-1,-,13,-,TRBV5-4,CASSSPGDNEQFF,TGTGCCAGCAGCTCTCCCGGGGACAATGAGCAGTTCTTC
TRBJ2-7,-,16,few,TRBV14,CASSQDSARPSYEQYF,TGTGCCAGCAGCCAAGATAGTGCCAGGCCCTCCTACGAGCAGTACTTC
TRBJ2-3,-,16,-,TRBV9,CASSVSPTRRTVTQYF,TGTGCCAGCAGCGTCAGTCCTACGCGCCGCACAGTGACGCAGTATTTT
TRBJ2-2,-,14,-,TRBV30,CAWLVEGNTGELFF,TGTGCCTGGTTGGTGGAGGGGAACACCGGGGAGCTGTTTTTT
TRBJ1-2,-,15,-,TRBV13,CASSFFGAGWYGYTF,TGTGCCAGCAGCTTCTTCGGCGCAGGGTGGTATGGCTACACCTTC
TRBJ1-5,TRBD1,15,-,TRBV28,CASSSGTGVYQPQHF,TGTGCCAGCAGTTCCGGGACAGGGGTTTATCAGCCCCAGCATTTT
TRBJ1-2,-,15,-,TRBV4-1,CASSQREGNNYGYTF,TGCGCCAGCAGCCAAAGGGAGGGGAACAACTATGGCTACACCTTC
TRBJ2-7,TRBD1,14,-,TRBV7-9,CASSAVDRTYEQYF,TGTGCCAGCAGCGCCGTGGACAGGACTTACGAGCAGTACTTC
TRBJ1-1,-,16,-,TRBV5-4,CASSLGPGQTNTEAFF,TGTGCCAGCAGCTTGGGGCCCGGACAGACGAACACTGAAGCTTTCTTT
TRBJ1-2,-,12,-,TRBV30,CAWSRGIGGYTF,TGTGCCTGGAGTAGGGGTATTGGGGGCTACACCTTC
TRBJ2-2,-,13,-,TRBV6-5,CASQGPNTGELFF,TGTGCCAGCCAGGGGCCGAACACCGGGGAGCTGTTTTTT
TRBJ1-1,-,13,-,TRBV5-1,CASSAPMNTEAFF,TGCGCCAGCAGCGCGCCCATGAACACTGAAGCTTTCTTT
TRBJ2-7,-,13,-,TRBV21-1,CANRTGAAGEQYF,TGTGCCAACCGGACAGGGGCGGCGGGCGAGCAGTACTTC
TRBJ1-2,TRBD1,13,-,TRBV3-1/TRBV3-2,CATSYGTDYGYTF,TGTGCCACGAGTTACGGGACAGACTATGGCTACACCTTC
TRBJ1-1,TRBD1,15,-,TRBV24-1,CATSDPRQGSTEAFF,TGTGCCACCAGTGATCCGCGACAGGGGAGCACTGAAGCTTTCTTT
TRBJ2-1,-,15,-,TRBV5-4,CASSLVRQGITEQFF,TGTGCCAGCAGCTTGGTTAGGCAGGGAATCACTGAGCAGTTCTTC
TRBJ1-2,-,12,-,TRBV5-1,CASRATEWGYTF,TGCGCCAGCAGAGCCACCGAGTGGGGCTACACCTTC
TRBJ1-2,-,15,-,TRBV9,CASSTRGEGHYGYTF,TGTGCCAGCAGCACCCGGGGGGAGGGGCACTATGGCTACACCTTC